This T cell receptor (beta chain) was recorded in a study of T cell repertoires in cytomegalovirus infection (dated by TCRdb to about 2019). Background for the entire study: Donor HLA type was relevant to the analysis, as public TCR beta signatures indicated carriage of CMV infection together with the matching HLA type.

This clonotype was observed at least ten times. The target of this receptor is not known. The record has no base qualities; no much larger clone is one base away. V is clipped by 5 bases and J by 0 bases, and the sequence between their germline boundaries is 17 bases long. The CDR3 runs 17 amino acids, cysteine and phenylalanine included. The CDR3 DNA has 51 bases and is translated from base 1. The germline V gene encodes CDR1 SGHTA and CDR2 FQGNSA. Instrument on record: Illumina HiSeq 1500. Through fastp at Q25 and MiXCR, TCRdb rebuilt clones from the public reads, retaining in-frame beta chains. Each entry is one CDR3 protein sequence, shown with its most common DNA and genes. For this sample there are about 530,000 distinct CDR3 sequences; more than 25% appear just once. The ten most abundant clones make up around 13% of the sample. Study-wide findings and limitations: The ex vivo response was dominated by HLA-C-restricted CMV-specific TCR beta clonotypes, which also provided the single most frequent clonotype in two of eight donors. Carriers of CMV infection plus the relevant HLA type were discriminated by the cumulative frequency of public TCR beta family members in the study cohort and in an independent roughly 380-donor cohort.

Specimen: PBMCs. The chain couples TRBV7-2 to TRBJ2-4, with a weak D call of TRBD2 (6 bases match). This clonotype was sampled from a human donor in good health (CMV status not recorded). Some clones in this sample may be carry-over from other donors' samples. The CDR3 region has the sequence CASSERSSGLAKNIQYF. The sequenced DNA is TGTGCCAGCAGCGAACGAAGTAGCGGTCTAGCCAAAAACATTCAGTACTTC.